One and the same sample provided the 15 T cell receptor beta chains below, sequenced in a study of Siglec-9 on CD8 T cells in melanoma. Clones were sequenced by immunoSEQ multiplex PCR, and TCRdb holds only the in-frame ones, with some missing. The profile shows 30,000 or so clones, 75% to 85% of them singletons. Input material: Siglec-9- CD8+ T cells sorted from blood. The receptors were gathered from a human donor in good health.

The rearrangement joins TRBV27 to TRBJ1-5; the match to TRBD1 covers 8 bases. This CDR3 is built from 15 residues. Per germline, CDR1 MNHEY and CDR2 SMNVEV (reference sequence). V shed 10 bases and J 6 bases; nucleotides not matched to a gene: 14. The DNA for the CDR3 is TGTGCCACCGGTACGCTTGCAGGGGGCAGTCAGCCCCAGCATTTT. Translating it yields CATGTLAGGSQPQHF.

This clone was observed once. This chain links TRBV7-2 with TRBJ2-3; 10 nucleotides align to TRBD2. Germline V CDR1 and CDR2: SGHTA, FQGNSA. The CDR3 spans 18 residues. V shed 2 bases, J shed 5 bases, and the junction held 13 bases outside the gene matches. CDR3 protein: CASSLLVTAGGPGDTQYF. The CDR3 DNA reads TGTGCCAGCAGCTTATTAGTTACAGCGGGAGGGCCCGGAGATACGCAGTATTTT. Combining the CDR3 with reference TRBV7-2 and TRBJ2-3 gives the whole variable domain GAGVSQSPSNKVTEKGKDVELRCDPISGHTALYWYRQSLGQGLEFLIYFQGNSAPDKSGLPSDRFSAERTGGSVSTLTIQRTQQEDSAVYLCASSLLVTAGGPGDTQYFGPGTRLTVL.

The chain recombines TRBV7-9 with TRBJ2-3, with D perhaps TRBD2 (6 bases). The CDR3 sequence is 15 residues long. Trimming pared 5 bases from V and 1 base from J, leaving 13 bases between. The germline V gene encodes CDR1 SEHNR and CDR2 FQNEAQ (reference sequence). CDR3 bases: TGTGCCAGCAGCCTCGCGGGGCTCGGCACAGATACGCAGTATTTT. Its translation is CASSLAGLGTDTQYF.

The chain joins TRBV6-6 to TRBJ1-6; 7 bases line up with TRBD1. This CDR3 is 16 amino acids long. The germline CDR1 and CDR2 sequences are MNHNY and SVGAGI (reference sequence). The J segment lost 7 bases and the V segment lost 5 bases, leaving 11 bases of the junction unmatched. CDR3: CASSPASGTVNSPLHF. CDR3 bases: TGTGCCAGCAGTCCCGCGTCTGGGACAGTGAATTCACCCCTCCACTTT.

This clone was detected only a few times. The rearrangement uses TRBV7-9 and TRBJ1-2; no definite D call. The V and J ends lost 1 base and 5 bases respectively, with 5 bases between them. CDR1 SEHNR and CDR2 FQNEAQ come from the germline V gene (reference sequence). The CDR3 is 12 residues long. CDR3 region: CASSLGSYGYTF. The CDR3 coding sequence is TGTGCCAGCAGCTTAGGTTCGTATGGCTACACCTTC.

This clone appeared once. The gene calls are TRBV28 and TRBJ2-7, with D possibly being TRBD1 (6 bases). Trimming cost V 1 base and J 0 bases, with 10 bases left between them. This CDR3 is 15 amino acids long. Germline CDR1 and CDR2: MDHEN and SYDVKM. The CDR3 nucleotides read TGTGCCAGCAGTTTATTGCAGGGGTCCTCCTACGAGCAGTACTTC. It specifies CASSLLQGSSYEQYF.

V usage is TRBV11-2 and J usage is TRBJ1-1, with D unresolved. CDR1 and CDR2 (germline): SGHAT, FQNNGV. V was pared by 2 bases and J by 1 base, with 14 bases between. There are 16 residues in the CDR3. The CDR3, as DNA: TGTGCCAGCAGCTTAATCCATGGGGTAGGGAACACTGAAGCTTTCTTT. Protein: CASSLIHGVGNTEAFF.

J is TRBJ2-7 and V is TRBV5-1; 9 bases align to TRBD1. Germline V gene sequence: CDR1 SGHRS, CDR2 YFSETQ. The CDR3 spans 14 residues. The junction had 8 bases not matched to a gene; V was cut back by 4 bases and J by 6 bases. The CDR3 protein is CASSLGQGGFEQYF. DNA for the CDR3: TGCGCCAGCAGCCTGGGACAGGGAGGGTTCGAGCAGTACTTC.

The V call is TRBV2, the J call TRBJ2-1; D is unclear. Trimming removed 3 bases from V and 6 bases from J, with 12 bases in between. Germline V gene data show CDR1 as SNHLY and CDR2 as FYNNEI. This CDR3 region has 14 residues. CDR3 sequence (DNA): TGTGCCAGCAGTGATTTGTTTAGCAGCAATGAGCAGTTCTTC. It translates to CASSDLFSSNEQFF.

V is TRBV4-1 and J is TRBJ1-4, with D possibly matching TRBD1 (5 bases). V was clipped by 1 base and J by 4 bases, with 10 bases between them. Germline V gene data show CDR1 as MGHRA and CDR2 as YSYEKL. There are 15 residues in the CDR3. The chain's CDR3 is CASSQVGRINEKLFF. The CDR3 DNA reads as TGCGCCAGCAGCCAAGTGGGACGGATTAATGAAAAACTGTTTTTT.

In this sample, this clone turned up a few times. Written as DNA, the CDR3 is TGTGCCAGCAGCTTGACAGGTTTCCCCTACGAGCAGTACTTC. Its translation is CASSLTGFPYEQYF. This chain joins TRBV5-4 and TRBJ2-7; possible D gene TRBD1, 5 bases. This CDR3 has 14 amino acids. Germline lookup yields CDR1 SGHNT and CDR2 YYREEE (reference sequence). V gave up 1 base and J gave up 2 bases, with 10 bases separating them.

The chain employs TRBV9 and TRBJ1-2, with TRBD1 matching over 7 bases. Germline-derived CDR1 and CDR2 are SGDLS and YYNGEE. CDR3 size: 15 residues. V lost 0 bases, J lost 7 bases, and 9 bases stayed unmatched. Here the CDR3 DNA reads TGTGCCAGCAGCGTAGGAGAAAGGGGGCGAGGTGGCTACACCTTC. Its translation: CASSVGERGRGGYTF.

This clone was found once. CDR3 DNA sequence: TGTGCCAGCAGTGACTCGACTAGCGGGGGGGCAGATACGCAGTATTTT. As protein: CASSDSTSGGADTQYF. This chain joins TRBV6-4 and TRBJ2-3; the match to TRBD2 covers 14 bases. V was pared by 0 bases and J by 4 bases, with 0 bases of the junction left unmatched. Germline loops: CDR1 MRHNA, CDR2 SNTAGT. The CDR3 contains 16 residues.

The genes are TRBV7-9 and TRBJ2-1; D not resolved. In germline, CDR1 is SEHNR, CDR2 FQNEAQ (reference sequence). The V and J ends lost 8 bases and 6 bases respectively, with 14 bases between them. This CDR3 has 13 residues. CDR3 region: CASARAVLNEQFF. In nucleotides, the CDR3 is TGTGCCAGCGCCCGGGCAGTACTCAATGAGCAGTTCTTC.

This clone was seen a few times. CDR3 DNA: TGTGCCAGCAGCCAAGAGGGTCTTGAGCAGTTCTTC. Translating it yields CASSQEGLEQFF. The V and J genes are TRBV4-2 and TRBJ2-1; D is unclear. The CDR3 length is 12 residues. CDR1 is LGHNA, CDR2 YNFKEQ, per germline. Trimming stripped 0 bases from V and 9 bases from J, with 6 bases between.